This TCR beta chain was identified during a study of blood T cell repertoires in COVID-19. Across the study: T cells, B-cell-depleted T cells, or PBMCs provided the cDNA or gDNA that served as material.

Trimming stripped 3 bases from V and 1 base from J, with 12 bases between. CDR1 and CDR2 from the germline V gene are SGHTA and FQGTGA. CDR3 length: 15 residues. A PCR-confirmed or clinician-diagnosed COVID-19 case had contacted exposed participants within 2 weeks of entry. Per the authors' pipeline: Estimates of nucleated cell counts were drawn from the amplification of reference gene primers. Here immunoSEQ multiplex PCR was the method, and the copy in TCRdb shows in-frame clones only, minus some. The D gene and trimming were derived from the DNA, and the V and J assignments and clone size from that table. Among 110,000 to 150,000 clones listed, 84% were seen once.

The clonotype was recovered from a woman aged 18-29 years who had been exposed to COVID-19. The genes are TRBV7-3 and TRBJ1-1; unclear D gene. The sequenced sample was PBMCs or T cells enriched from blood (not recorded which). CDR3 protein: CASSFNTNPNTEAFF. The CDR3 DNA sequence: TGTGCCAGCAGCTTTAACACGAATCCGAACACTGAAGCTTTCTTT.